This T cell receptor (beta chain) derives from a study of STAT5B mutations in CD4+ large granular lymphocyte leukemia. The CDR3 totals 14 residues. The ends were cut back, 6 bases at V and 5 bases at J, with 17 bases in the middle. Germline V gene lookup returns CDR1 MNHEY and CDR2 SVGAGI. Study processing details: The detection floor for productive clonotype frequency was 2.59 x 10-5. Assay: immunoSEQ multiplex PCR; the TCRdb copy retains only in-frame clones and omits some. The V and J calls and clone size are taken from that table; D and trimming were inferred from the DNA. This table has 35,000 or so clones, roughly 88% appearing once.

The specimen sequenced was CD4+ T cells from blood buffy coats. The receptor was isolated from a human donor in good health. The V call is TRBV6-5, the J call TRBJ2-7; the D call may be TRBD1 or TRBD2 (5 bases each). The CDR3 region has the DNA TGTGCCAGCAGACCTCCGGGACCCCTCGACGAGCAGTACTTC. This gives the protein CASRPPGPLDEQYF.